Listed below are T cell receptor beta chains from one sample, sequenced in a study of T-cell memory formation after mild COVID-19. TCRdb used MiXCR to reprocess the 5' RACE reads, holding one entry per CDR3 protein. The sample yields approximately 240,000 distinct CDR3 sequences, around 15% seen once. Sequencing was done on a sample of PBMCs or a T cell subset sorted from them (not recorded which). The receptors derive from a man aged 18 to 30 who had mild COVID-19 (a few samples of this study predate the infection). Cell type and time point are not known. Each CDR3 is given with its conserved first and last residue. The order of the fields is V gene, D gene, clone size, J gene, CDR3 DNA, CDR3 protein. D genes are given only for firm matches. Clone size is given for some rows only: seen once, a few or many times, or a class if the clone is expanded.

v_call: TRBV7-2
d_call: -
clone_size: few
j_call: TRBJ2-3
cdr3_nt: TGTGCCAGCAGCTTCCGGGGGCCTAGCACAGATACGCAGTATTTT
cdr3_aa: CASSFRGPSTDTQYF

v_call: TRBV20-1
d_call: -
clone_size: -
j_call: TRBJ2-1
cdr3_nt: TGCAGTGCTAGAGGGGTAGGGGGACCCTACAATGAGCAGTTCTTC
cdr3_aa: CSARGVGGPYNEQFF

v_call: TRBV7-9
d_call: -
clone_size: many
j_call: TRBJ1-1
cdr3_nt: TGTGCCAGCAGCTTAGCCCCCCCAGCCTTTATGAACACTGAAGCTTTCTTT
cdr3_aa: CASSLAPPAFMNTEAFF

v_call: TRBV4-3
d_call: TRBD1
clone_size: -
j_call: TRBJ2-7
cdr3_nt: TGCGCCAGCAGCCAAGATACCGGGACAGGGGTCTACGAGCAGTACTTC
cdr3_aa: CASSQDTGTGVYEQYF

v_call: TRBV7-2
d_call: -
clone_size: few
j_call: TRBJ2-1
cdr3_nt: TGTGCCAGCAGCTCACGACTAGGTATGTCTCCTCGGTCCAATGAGCAGTTCTTC
cdr3_aa: CASSSRLGMSPRSNEQFF

v_call: TRBV6-5
d_call: -
clone_size: -
j_call: TRBJ2-3
cdr3_nt: TGTGCCAGCAGTTCGGGACGTCGGGTACCGAGAGATACGCAGTATTTT
cdr3_aa: CASSSGRRVPRDTQYF

v_call: TRBV12-3/TRBV12-4
d_call: -
clone_size: -
j_call: TRBJ1-5
cdr3_nt: TGTGCCAGCAGTTTAGGGTCGGGTGGCAATCAGCCCCAGCATTTT
cdr3_aa: CASSLGSGGNQPQHF

v_call: TRBV6-4
d_call: TRBD1
clone_size: few
j_call: TRBJ1-1
cdr3_nt: TGTGCCAGCAGTGCTGCGGGACAGGGGGGGAACACTGAAGCTTTCTTT
cdr3_aa: CASSAAGQGGNTEAFF

v_call: TRBV7-6
d_call: -
clone_size: many
j_call: TRBJ2-2
cdr3_nt: TGTGCCAGCAGCTCCCTAAGTACCGGGGAGCTGTTTTTT
cdr3_aa: CASSSLSTGELFF

v_call: TRBV12-3/TRBV12-4
d_call: TRBD1
clone_size: -
j_call: TRBJ2-5
cdr3_nt: TGTGCCAGCAGTTTAGGCCGACAGGGCGGGGAGACCCAGTACTTC
cdr3_aa: CASSLGRQGGETQYF

v_call: TRBV5-1
d_call: -
clone_size: few
j_call: TRBJ1-1
cdr3_nt: TGCGCCAGCAGCTTGGCCGTGGCTTTGAACACTGAAGCTTTCTTT
cdr3_aa: CASSLAVALNTEAFF

v_call: TRBV7-9
d_call: -
clone_size: few
j_call: TRBJ1-1
cdr3_nt: TGTGCCAGCAGCTCTCAGGGGTCCCGGGCTTTCTTT
cdr3_aa: CASSSQGSRAFF

v_call: TRBV4-2
d_call: TRBD1
clone_size: -
j_call: TRBJ1-2
cdr3_nt: TGTGCCAGCAGCACGGACAGGGGCGGCTACACCTTC
cdr3_aa: CASSTDRGGYTF

v_call: TRBV24-1
d_call: -
clone_size: -
j_call: TRBJ2-1
cdr3_nt: TGTGCCACCAGTGATAGGTGGAAGGAGAACAATGAGCAGTTCTTC
cdr3_aa: CATSDRWKENNEQFF

v_call: TRBV5-1
d_call: -
clone_size: -
j_call: TRBJ1-2
cdr3_nt: TGCGCCAGCAGAGGGTCCCTAAACTATGGCTACACCTTC
cdr3_aa: CASRGSLNYGYTF

v_call: TRBV7-2
d_call: -
clone_size: many
j_call: TRBJ2-1
cdr3_nt: TGTGCCAGCACGCGGGGTTCGAGCGATGAGCAGTTCTTC
cdr3_aa: CASTRGSSDEQFF

v_call: TRBV7-3
d_call: TRBD1
clone_size: many
j_call: TRBJ1-2
cdr3_nt: TGTGCCAGCAGCAATGGACAGGGGAATGGCTACACCTTC
cdr3_aa: CASSNGQGNGYTF